The entry that follows covers one T cell receptor beta chain sequence. This sample was included in a study of shared clonotypes between healthy human individuals. CDR3 length: 14 residues. Deletions cut 4 bases from V and 3 bases from J, with 13 bases between. Germline V gene data show CDR1 as MNHEY and CDR2 as SVGAGI. The assay was immunoSEQ multiplex PCR, and TCRdb's table has in-frame clones only and misses some. Among nearly 1 million clones listed, approximately 80% were seen once. The rearrangement links TRBV6-5 to TRBJ2-7, with D perhaps matching TRBD1 or TRBD2 (6 bases each). Material for sequencing was memory CD4+ T cells sorted from blood. Subset given: CD45RA-negative fraction. The sequence derives from a man aged 18 to 30 in good health. The CDR3 DNA reads as TGTGCCAGCAGTTTACGGGGGCGGATCTACGAGCAGTACTTC. Protein sequence: CASSLRGRIYEQYF.